Described below is a single T cell receptor beta chain sequence and its context. No antigen is known for it. This could be a read error, since a much larger clone is one nucleotide away. The junction carries 21 bases between V and J, which are trimmed by 5 bases and 2 bases respectively. Reading the germline V gene gives CDR1 MNHEY and CDR2 SVGEGT. Inclusive of the bounding cysteine and phenylalanine, the CDR3 is 17 residues long. Only the CDR3 portion is preserved as DNA: 51 bases, with reading frame beginning at the first base. The data are from a study of prognosis after radiotherapy for stage I lung cancer (dated by TCRdb to the early 2020s). Notes on the research overall: Roughly 20 stage I NSCLC patients were enrolled in Nanjing, China, between 2018 and January 2019. For each of the roughly 20 patients, one blood sample was taken before SBRT and one after, so the study sequenced some 38 samples in total. After SBRT, distant metastases developed in about 20% of the 19 patients at a median of around 7 months, while the remaining 15 patients had no significant progression. No patient received concurrent therapy alongside SBRT. Using image-guided IMRT or VMAT, SBRT was delivered in 3 to 5 fractions at a biologically effective dose of at least 100 Gy. Under 15 patients had adenocarcinoma and seven had squamous cell carcinoma as the tumor histology. This study profiled peripheral blood TCR beta repertoires from stage I NSCLC patients before and after stereotactic body radiotherapy and linked the repertoires to distant failure. The cohort included about 12 men and more than 5 women, with a median age of approximately 73 years and a range of about 53 to 95 years. Newly diagnosed primary stage I lung tumors were found in 14 to 15 patients, while oligometastatic NSCLC after surgical resection of the primary tumor was found in a few. Every patient was deemed medically inoperable, around eleven because of comorbidities and 7 because they refused surgery.

All patients had node-negative disease on CT and PET/CT, and none had a history of other malignancies or had previously received chemotherapy or radiotherapy. At each of the two time points, approximately 6.2 milliliters of peripheral venous blood were collected into EDTA tubes. Ficoll-Paque Plus density-gradient centrifugation was used to isolate PBMCs. Immediately after collection, samples were stored at -80 degrees C until analysis. Beyond this particular receptor, the publication reports: Whether the expanded TCR clones were tumor-specific was not determined. Post-SBRT Shannon entropy and its change from baseline were lower in patients who developed distant metastases; baseline Shannon entropy was not associated with metastases. After SBRT, the number of unique TCR clones decreased (median roughly 9,900 before versus 6,861 after; Wilcoxon paired P=0.011). None of the reported P values were adjusted for multiple comparisons. TRBV and TRBJ usage frequencies reportedly differed by metastasis status, in two V genes at baseline and in fewer than ten V and two J genes after SBRT. The study was limited by its small cohort and short follow-up, and the findings require independent validation.

Two rounds of multiplex PCR on genomic DNA were used to amplify the TCR beta CDR3 region. In the first round of PCR, primers specific to each TRBV and TRBJ gene were used, and the primer sequences are filed in Chinese patent CN105087789A. Universal primers were used in the second round of PCR. The Roche High Pure PCR Template Preparation Kit was used to extract genomic DNA from the frozen PBMCs. Paired-end sequencing with 151 bp reads was performed on the libraries using an Illumina HiSeq 3000. The authors' analysis ran thus. Raw reads lacking the multiplex PCR primer sequences were removed with CutAdapt. High-quality paired reads were merged into contigs with PEAR. MiXCR assigned TRB V, D and J gene segments to each contig by aligning to reference sequences. To remove sequencing errors, CDR3 sequences were clustered according to base quality and sequence similarity. Diversity was calculated as Shannon entropy divided by the natural log of the number of productive TCR sequences. Clonality was defined as one minus Shannon entropy divided by the natural log of the number of unique clonotypes. Progression-free survival cut-offs for repertoire metrics were chosen using the Youden index of ROC curves, with analyses run in R 3.5.3. Starting from the raw public reads, TCRdb applied fastp trimming at Q25, assembled clones with MiXCR and retained in-frame beta chains. Each CDR3 protein gets just one entry, which takes the most common genes and DNA from the rows behind it. The V and J calls, along with clone size, are taken from TCRdb and not from the paper's own processing. This sample has about 26,000 distinct CDR3 sequences in its table, and approximately 29% of those were observed once. The ten largest clones take up under 45% of the sample.

This TCR derives from a donor over 45 with non-small cell lung cancer. The chain is encoded by TRBV6-2 or TRBV6-3 joined to TRBJ2-5; the D gene is perhaps TRBD1, on 5 matching bases. Sample: PBMCs, taken before or after stereotactic body radiation therapy (not recorded which). The sequence in DNA is TGTGCCAGCAGTGAAGGGGCAGCACAAGCATGTCAAGAGACCCAGTACTTC. It codes for CASSEGAAQACQETQYF.